This T cell receptor (beta chain) comes out of a study of vaccination effects on CD4 cells after COVID-19. Findings and caveats of the study: The vaccine-induced clones of healthy vaccinees included only 1 of 255 that cross-reacted with common cold coronaviruses. In the late period after vaccination, infection- and vaccine-induced clones contracted markedly.

The table came from immunoSEQ multiplex PCR; TCRdb's copy has only in-frame clones and leaves some out. The data hold fewer than 25,000 clones, with about three quarters observed a single time. A word on this clone: Its specificity is not known.

ViraFEST used viral peptide pools to expand antigen-specific CD4+ T cells before sequencing. Cultured cells yielded isolated CD4+ T cells after around 10 days. Half of the medium was exchanged for IL-2 medium on both days 3 and 7. The germline V and J ends were trimmed by 1 base and 14 bases, with 15 bases remaining between them. CDR1 LNHDA and CDR2 SQIVND come from the germline V gene (reference sequence). This CDR3 is 13 amino acids long. The sequence derives from a human donor who received a COVID-19 vaccine. Sequenced here: CD4+ T cells from PBMCs cultured with HCoV-229E spike peptides, sampled before COVID-19 vaccination. The chain links TRBV19 to TRBJ2-1; perhaps TRBD2 as D (5 bases). The CDR3: CASSIVGASREFF. The CDR3 DNA is TGTGCCAGTAGTATAGTAGGCGCCTCGAGGGAGTTCTTC.